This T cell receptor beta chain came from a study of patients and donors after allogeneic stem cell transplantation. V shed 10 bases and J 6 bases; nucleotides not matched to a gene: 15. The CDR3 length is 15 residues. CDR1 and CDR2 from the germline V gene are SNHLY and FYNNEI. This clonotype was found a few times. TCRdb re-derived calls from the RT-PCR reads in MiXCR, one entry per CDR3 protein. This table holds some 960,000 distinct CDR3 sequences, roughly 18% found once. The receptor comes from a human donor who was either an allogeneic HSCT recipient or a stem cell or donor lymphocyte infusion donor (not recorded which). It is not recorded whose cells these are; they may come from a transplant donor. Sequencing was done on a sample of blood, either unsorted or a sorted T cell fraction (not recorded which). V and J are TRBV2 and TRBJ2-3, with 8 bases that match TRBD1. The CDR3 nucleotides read TGTGCCACCCTTCGCCGGACAGGGTATATGGATACGCAGTATTTT. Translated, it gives CATLRRTGYMDTQYF.